A single sample is the source of the 5 T cell receptor beta chains below, sequenced in a study of cytomegalovirus exposure and HLA in healthy donors. 60 Vbeta and 13 Jbeta primers were used in PCR. The assay was immunoSEQ multiplex PCR, and TCRdb's table has in-frame clones only and misses some. In the table there are roughly 200,000 clones, approximately 11% of which are singletons. The sequenced sample was PBMCs. The origin of the receptors is a man in his fifties in good health and CMV-seropositive.

The V and J genes are TRBV19 and TRBJ1-3; 8 bases agree with TRBD1. Looked up from germline, CDR1 is LNHDA and CDR2 is SQIVND (reference sequence). Trimming took 5 bases from V and 3 from J; bases not matched to a gene: 3. CDR3 length: 14 amino acids. The chain's CDR3 is CASSLTGGGNTIYF. For the CDR3, the DNA is TGTGCCAGTAGTCTTACAGGGGGTGGAAACACCATATATTTT.

This rearrangement joins TRBV7-2 to TRBJ2-7; the match to TRBD2 covers 11 bases. The V and J ends lost 1 base and 4 bases, in that order; junction bases with no gene match: 6. CDR1 is SGHTA, CDR2 FQGNSA, per germline. CDR3 length equals 16 residues. The CDR3 DNA sequence: TGTGCCAGCAGCTTAGTAGCGGGGGGGCCTAGGTACGAGCAGTACTTC. Its protein is CASSLVAGGPRYEQYF.

This rearrangement joins TRBV6-6 to TRBJ2-7, with 7 bases matching TRBD1. Trimming took 6 bases from V and 2 from J; bases not matched to a gene: 4. CDR1 is MNHNY, CDR2 SVGAGI, per germline (reference sequence). The CDR3 runs 13 residues. The CDR3 region is CASSWDSPYEQYF. In nucleotides, the CDR3 is TGTGCCAGCAGCTGGGACAGCCCCTACGAGCAGTACTTC.

This clone has a handful of counts. The V gene is TRBV5-8, the J gene TRBJ1-5, with D tentatively TRBD1 (6 bases). The ends were cut back, 2 bases at V and 3 bases at J, with 9 bases in the middle. Germline-derived CDR1 and CDR2 are SGHTS and YDEGEE. The CDR3 sequence is 14 residues long. The CDR3 nucleotides read TGTGCCAGCAGCTTCGGACAGTTCAATCAGCCCCAGCATTTT. This gives the protein CASSFGQFNQPQHF.

This clone was seen a few times. The chain is built from TRBV30 and TRBJ2-5; D is undetermined. The V gene's germline CDR1 is GTSNPN and CDR2 SVGIG (reference sequence). The V gene lost 3 bases and the J gene lost 7 bases, with 9 bases spanning the gap. The CDR3 loop spans 11 amino acids. The CDR3 region has the DNA TGTGCCTGGAGCCGTGGAGCGACCCAGTACTTC. Translation gives CAWSRGATQYF. The full variable domain, its missing parts supplied by reference TRBV30 and TRBJ2-5, is SQTIHQWPATLVQPVGSPLSLECTVEGTSNPNLYWYRQAAGRGLQLLFYSVGIGQISSEVPQNLSASRPQDRQFILSSKKLLLSDSGFYLCAWSRGATQYFGPGTRLLVL.